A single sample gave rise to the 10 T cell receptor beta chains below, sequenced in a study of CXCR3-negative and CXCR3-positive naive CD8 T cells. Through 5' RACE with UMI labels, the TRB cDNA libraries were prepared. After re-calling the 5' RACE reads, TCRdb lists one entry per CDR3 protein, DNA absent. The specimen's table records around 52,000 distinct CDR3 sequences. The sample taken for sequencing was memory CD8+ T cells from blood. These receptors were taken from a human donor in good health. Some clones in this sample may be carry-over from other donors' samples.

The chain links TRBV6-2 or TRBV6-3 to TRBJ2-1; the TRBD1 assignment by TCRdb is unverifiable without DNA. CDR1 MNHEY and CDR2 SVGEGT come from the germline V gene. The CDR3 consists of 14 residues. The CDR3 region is CASSYAREYNEQFF.

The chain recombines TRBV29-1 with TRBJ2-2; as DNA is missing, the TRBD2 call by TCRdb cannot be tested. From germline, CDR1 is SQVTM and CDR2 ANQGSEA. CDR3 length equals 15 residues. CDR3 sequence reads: CSVELAGGQTGELFF.

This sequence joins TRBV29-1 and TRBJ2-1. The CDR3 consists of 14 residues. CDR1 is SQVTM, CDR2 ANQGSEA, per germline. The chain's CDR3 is CSVFWAALDNEQFF.

CDR3 region: CASSLNPGFYEQYF. The gene calls are TRBV7-2 and TRBJ2-7; the D gene TCRdb calls, TRBD1, cannot be checked with no DNA. The CDR3 spans 14 residues. Looked up from germline, CDR1 is SGHTA and CDR2 is FQGNSA.

CDR3 region: CASSETVGAKSYEQYF. The V gene is TRBV6-1, the J gene TRBJ2-7; TCRdb calls TRBD1, which cannot be checked without DNA. CDR1 MNHNS and CDR2 SASEGT come from the germline V gene. The CDR3 extends over 16 amino acids.

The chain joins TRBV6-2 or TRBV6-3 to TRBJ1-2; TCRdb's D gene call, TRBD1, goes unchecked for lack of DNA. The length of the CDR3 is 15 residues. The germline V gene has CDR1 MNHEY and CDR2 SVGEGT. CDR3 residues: CASSSTGQGPYGYTF.

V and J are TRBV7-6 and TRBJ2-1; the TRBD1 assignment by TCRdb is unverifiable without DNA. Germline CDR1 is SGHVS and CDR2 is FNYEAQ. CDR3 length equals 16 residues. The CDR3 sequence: CASSSTWSGSGNEQFF.

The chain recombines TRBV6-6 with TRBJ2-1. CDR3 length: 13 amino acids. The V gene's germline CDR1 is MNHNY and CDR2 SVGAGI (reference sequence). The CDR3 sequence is CASSLELYNEQFF.

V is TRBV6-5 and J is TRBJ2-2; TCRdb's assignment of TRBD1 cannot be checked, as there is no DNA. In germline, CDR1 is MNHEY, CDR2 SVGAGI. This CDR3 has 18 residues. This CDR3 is CASSYGDMGAENTGELFF.

The CDR3 loop reads CASSLQGPSNEQFF. This chain links TRBV6-6 with TRBJ2-1. This CDR3 spans 14 amino acids. The germline V gene encodes CDR1 MNHNY and CDR2 SVGAGI (reference sequence).